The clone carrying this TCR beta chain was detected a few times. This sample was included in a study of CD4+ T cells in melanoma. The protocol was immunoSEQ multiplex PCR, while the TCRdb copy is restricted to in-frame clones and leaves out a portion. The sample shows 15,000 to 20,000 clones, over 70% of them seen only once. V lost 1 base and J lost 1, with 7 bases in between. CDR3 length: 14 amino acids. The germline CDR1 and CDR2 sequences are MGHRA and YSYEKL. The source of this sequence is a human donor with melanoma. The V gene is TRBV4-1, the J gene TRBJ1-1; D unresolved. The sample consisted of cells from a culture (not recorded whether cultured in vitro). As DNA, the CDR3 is TGCGCCAGCAGCCAAGCGGCAGCGAACACTGAAGCTTTCTTT. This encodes CASSQAAANTEAFF.